This T cell receptor beta chain was sequenced for a study of neurological immune-mediated disorders. Regarding time point: technical triplicate 3. In its sample, this clonotype was seen many times. MiXCR, run by TCRdb on the 5' RACE reads, gives a single entry per CDR3 protein. This table holds around 47,000 distinct CDR3 sequences, roughly 21% found once. This CDR3 contains 13 residues. V gave up 5 bases and J gave up 3 bases; unmatched junction bases: 1. The V gene's germline CDR1 is SNHLY and CDR2 FYNNEI. The sequence was obtained from a man aged 55 to 70 with HTLV-1-associated myelopathy (HAM/TSP). The chain is built from TRBV2 and TRBJ2-3, with 8 bases matching TRBD1. Sequencing was carried out using PBMCs. CDR3 residues: CASSQGATDTQYF. CDR3 DNA sequence: TGTGCCAGCAGTCAGGGGGCAACAGATACGCAGTATTTT.